Listed below are T cell receptor beta chains from one sample, sequenced in a study of patients and donors after allogeneic stem cell transplantation. TCRdb ran MiXCR on the RT-PCR reads and lists one entry per CDR3 protein. The table has roughly 880,000 distinct CDR3 sequences, 18% seen once; the top ten hold roughly 6%. The specimen was blood, either unsorted or a sorted T cell fraction (not recorded which). The receptor set was obtained from a human donor who was either an allogeneic HSCT recipient or a stem cell or donor lymphocyte infusion donor (not recorded which). It is not recorded whose cells these are; they may come from a transplant donor. Both conserved end residues are part of each CDR3. A D gene is named only where the DNA matches it firmly. Rows may omit the clone size; those that give it use once, few, many or a size class.

v_gene: TRBV6-2/TRBV6-3; j_gene: TRBJ1-2; d_gene: TRBD1; abundance: .; CDR3nt: TGTGCCAGCAGTTTTGACGACAGGGCCAACTATGGCTACACCTTC; CDR3aa: CASSFDDRANYGYTF
v_gene: TRBV18; j_gene: TRBJ1-2; d_gene: TRBD1; abundance: .; CDR3nt: TGTGCCAGCTCCCAATCGAACACAGGGGACTATGGCTACACCTTC; CDR3aa: CASSQSNTGDYGYTF
v_gene: TRBV10-3; j_gene: TRBJ2-1; d_gene: .; abundance: .; CDR3nt: TGTGCCACCCGGTTGAAGTCCTACAATGAGCAGTTCTTC; CDR3aa: CATRLKSYNEQFF
v_gene: TRBV11-3; j_gene: TRBJ2-3; d_gene: .; abundance: few; CDR3nt: TGTGCCAGCAGCTTAGCCCGCCGGCAGGGAAGAACAGATACGCAGTATTTT; CDR3aa: CASSLARRQGRTDTQYF
v_gene: TRBV24-1; j_gene: TRBJ2-2; d_gene: .; abundance: .; CDR3nt: TGTGCCACCAGTGATTACGGGGTCGCGAGCACCGGGGAGCTGTTTTTT; CDR3aa: CATSDYGVASTGELFF
v_gene: TRBV9; j_gene: TRBJ1-6; d_gene: TRBD1; abundance: .; CDR3nt: TGTGCCAGCAGCGTAGGGGGACAGGGGGAGCCCCTCCACTTT; CDR3aa: CASSVGGQGEPLHF
v_gene: TRBV6-1; j_gene: TRBJ1-1; d_gene: .; abundance: .; CDR3nt: TGTGCCAGCAGTCAAAAGAGGACAAGTCGGGACGCTGAAGCTTTCTTT; CDR3aa: CASSQKRTSRDAEAFF
v_gene: TRBV4-1; j_gene: TRBJ2-1; d_gene: .; abundance: .; CDR3nt: TGCGCCAGCAGCCAAGTAGCGGAACTCTACAATGAGCAGTTCTTC; CDR3aa: CASSQVAELYNEQFF
v_gene: TRBV2; j_gene: TRBJ1-2; d_gene: .; abundance: .; CDR3nt: TGTGCCAGCAGCCGGGGGCAGGGGCTGGGGTATGGCTACACCTTC; CDR3aa: CASSRGQGLGYGYTF
v_gene: TRBV27; j_gene: TRBJ2-7; d_gene: TRBD1; abundance: .; CDR3nt: TGTGCCAGCAGTACATACCGGGACAGGGGCTACGAGCAGTACTTC; CDR3aa: CASSTYRDRGYEQYF
v_gene: TRBV27; j_gene: TRBJ1-2; d_gene: .; abundance: .; CDR3nt: TGTGCCAGCAGTTTATTGGGATATCCGCGCTACACCTTC; CDR3aa: CASSLLGYPRYTF
v_gene: TRBV25-1; j_gene: TRBJ1-1; d_gene: TRBD1; abundance: few; CDR3nt: TGTGCCAGCAGTCCAAATACAGGGGGTCGGAACACTGAAGCTTTCTTT; CDR3aa: CASSPNTGGRNTEAFF
v_gene: TRBV18; j_gene: TRBJ2-1; d_gene: .; abundance: few; CDR3nt: TGTGCCAGCTCACCCAGGACAGCGGACGATGAGCAGTTCTTC; CDR3aa: CASSPRTADDEQFF
v_gene: TRBV20-1; j_gene: TRBJ1-5; d_gene: .; abundance: few; CDR3nt: TGCAGTGCTAGAGGTTCAGCAAATCAGCCCCAGCATTTT; CDR3aa: CSARGSANQPQHF
v_gene: TRBV24-1; j_gene: TRBJ2-6; d_gene: TRBD1; abundance: few; CDR3nt: TGTGCCACCAGTTTAACAGGGGATGGATCTGGGGCCAACGTCCTGACTTTC; CDR3aa: CATSLTGDGSGANVLTF
v_gene: TRBV25-1; j_gene: TRBJ1-6; d_gene: .; abundance: many; CDR3nt: TGTGCCAGCAGGGAGACGGTTACCGATTCACCCCTCCACTTT; CDR3aa: CASRETVTDSPLHF
v_gene: TRBV30; j_gene: TRBJ2-5; d_gene: .; abundance: .; CDR3nt: TGTGCCTGGGGACTGGTGTCGGAGACCCAGTACTTC; CDR3aa: CAWGLVSETQYF
v_gene: TRBV5-6; j_gene: TRBJ2-4; d_gene: TRBD2; abundance: few; CDR3nt: TGTGCCAGCAGCCTTCTAGCGGGGGGCTCGTCCAAAAACATTCAGTACTTC; CDR3aa: CASSLLAGGSSKNIQYF
v_gene: TRBV12-3/TRBV12-4; j_gene: TRBJ1-6; d_gene: TRBD1; abundance: few; CDR3nt: TGTGCCAGCAGTTTACGAACAGGGGCTGGTTCACCCCTCCACTTT; CDR3aa: CASSLRTGAGSPLHF
v_gene: TRBV2; j_gene: TRBJ1-5; d_gene: .; abundance: once; CDR3nt: TGTGCCAGCAGTGAAGGAGGGGTCGGCAATCAGCCCCAGCATTTT; CDR3aa: CASSEGGVGNQPQHF
v_gene: TRBV29-1; j_gene: TRBJ2-7; d_gene: .; abundance: .; CDR3nt: TGCAGCGTAGTAGTCTCCGAGCAGTACTTC; CDR3aa: CSVVVSEQYF
v_gene: TRBV27; j_gene: TRBJ1-1; d_gene: .; abundance: few; CDR3nt: TGTGCCACCTTCCCCTTAACGGGAAAACTAATGAACACTGAAGCTTTCTTT; CDR3aa: CATFPLTGKLMNTEAFF
v_gene: TRBV12-3/TRBV12-4; j_gene: TRBJ2-7; d_gene: TRBD1; abundance: many; CDR3nt: TGTGCCAGCAGTTTACTGGGACAGGGTGACGAGCAGTACTTC; CDR3aa: CASSLLGQGDEQYF
v_gene: TRBV12-3/TRBV12-4; j_gene: TRBJ1-1; d_gene: .; abundance: .; CDR3nt: TGTGCCAGCAGTTTCCCATCGGACAGTTCCATGAACACTGAAGCTTTCTTT; CDR3aa: CASSFPSDSSMNTEAFF
v_gene: TRBV19; j_gene: TRBJ1-4; d_gene: .; abundance: few; CDR3nt: TGTGCCAGTAGTATGTTCGATGAAAAACTGTTTTTT; CDR3aa: CASSMFDEKLFF
v_gene: TRBV21-1; j_gene: TRBJ2-1; d_gene: .; abundance: once; CDR3nt: TGTGCCAGCAGCCCCCGCTTTCGAGCGGGAGGGCATGAGCAGTTCTTC; CDR3aa: CASSPRFRAGGHEQFF
v_gene: TRBV6-5; j_gene: TRBJ2-2; d_gene: TRBD1; abundance: few; CDR3nt: TGTGCCAGCAGTTCCAGTTGGACAGGGGAAAATGCCGGGGAGCTGTTTTTT; CDR3aa: CASSSSWTGENAGELFF
v_gene: TRBV20-1; j_gene: TRBJ2-1; d_gene: TRBD2; abundance: few; CDR3nt: TGCAGTGCTAGAGATCTTACTAGCGGTGAGCAGTTCTTC; CDR3aa: CSARDLTSGEQFF
v_gene: TRBV20-1; j_gene: TRBJ2-7; d_gene: TRBD2; abundance: few; CDR3nt: TGCAGTGCGTACCCGGGACTAGCGGATTCCTACGAGCAGTACTTC; CDR3aa: CSAYPGLADSYEQYF
v_gene: TRBV5-1; j_gene: TRBJ2-7; d_gene: .; abundance: .; CDR3nt: TGCGCCAGCAGCTGGCGTCCAGGGATCAACTACGAGCAGTACTTC; CDR3aa: CASSWRPGINYEQYF
v_gene: TRBV29-1; j_gene: TRBJ1-4; d_gene: .; abundance: .; CDR3nt: TGCAGCTCCCCCAAAACAAAAGGAAAGTTTTACGAAAAACTGTTTTTT; CDR3aa: CSSPKTKGKFYEKLFF
v_gene: TRBV21-1; j_gene: TRBJ2-5; d_gene: .; abundance: .; CDR3nt: TGTGCCAGCAGTCGCATGGCGAAGGAGACCCAGTACTTC; CDR3aa: CASSRMAKETQYF
v_gene: TRBV12-3/TRBV12-4; j_gene: TRBJ1-1; d_gene: .; abundance: .; CDR3nt: TGTGCCAGCAGTTTCGTGGGCGCCACTGAAGCTTTCTTT; CDR3aa: CASSFVGATEAFF
v_gene: TRBV9; j_gene: TRBJ1-6; d_gene: .; abundance: .; CDR3nt: TGTGCCAGCAGCGTAGATGTGGGATCACCCCTCCACTTT; CDR3aa: CASSVDVGSPLHF
v_gene: TRBV9; j_gene: TRBJ2-3; d_gene: TRBD2; abundance: many; CDR3nt: TGTGCCAGCTCGGTTAGACTAGCGGATTTGATAGATACGCAGTATTTT; CDR3aa: CASSVRLADLIDTQYF
v_gene: TRBV14; j_gene: TRBJ2-2; d_gene: .; abundance: many; CDR3nt: TGTGCCAGCAGCCAAGAAACAGGAGAGCTGTTTTTT; CDR3aa: CASSQETGELFF
v_gene: TRBV25-1; j_gene: TRBJ1-5; d_gene: .; abundance: few; CDR3nt: TGTGCCAGCAGTTCCCCTGCGGGTCCCCAGCATTTT; CDR3aa: CASSSPAGPQHF
v_gene: TRBV2; j_gene: TRBJ2-7; d_gene: TRBD1; abundance: .; CDR3nt: TGTGCCAGCACACCGACAGGGATCGTGTACGAGCAGTACTTC; CDR3aa: CASTPTGIVYEQYF
v_gene: TRBV20-1; j_gene: TRBJ2-7; d_gene: TRBD2; abundance: .; CDR3nt: TGCAGTGCTAGAGGCCGTATAGCGGGAGACAGGGAGCAGTACTTC; CDR3aa: CSARGRIAGDREQYF
v_gene: TRBV15; j_gene: TRBJ2-1; d_gene: TRBD1; abundance: few; CDR3nt: TGTGCCACAGCCCGGGACAGGGTGAACAATGAGCAGTTCTTC; CDR3aa: CATARDRVNNEQFF
v_gene: TRBV12-3/TRBV12-4; j_gene: TRBJ1-1; d_gene: .; abundance: many; CDR3nt: TGTGCCAGCAGTGCGGACGAGTTACTTACTGAAGCTTTCTTT; CDR3aa: CASSADELLTEAFF
v_gene: TRBV4-1; j_gene: TRBJ1-1; d_gene: .; abundance: few; CDR3nt: TGCGCCAGCAGCCAAGGACGGGTGGGAGCTTTCTTT; CDR3aa: CASSQGRVGAFF
v_gene: TRBV12-3/TRBV12-4; j_gene: TRBJ2-7; d_gene: .; abundance: many; CDR3nt: TGTGCCAGCAGTATTACTCTCGAGCAGTACTTC; CDR3aa: CASSITLEQYF
v_gene: TRBV6-5; j_gene: TRBJ2-7; d_gene: .; abundance: many; CDR3nt: TGTGCCAGCAGTTACTCAGGGACATTCTACGAGCAGTACTTC; CDR3aa: CASSYSGTFYEQYF
v_gene: TRBV6-1; j_gene: TRBJ2-4; d_gene: TRBD2; abundance: few; CDR3nt: TGTGCCAGCAGACTTAGCGGGAGGGCCGTGAACATTCAGTACTTC; CDR3aa: CASRLSGRAVNIQYF
v_gene: TRBV7-9; j_gene: TRBJ1-1; d_gene: .; abundance: .; CDR3nt: TGTGCCAGCAGCTTGACGCCCCTTGAAGCTTTCTTT; CDR3aa: CASSLTPLEAFF
v_gene: TRBV27; j_gene: TRBJ2-1; d_gene: TRBD2; abundance: .; CDR3nt: TGTGCCAGCAGTTTAGGACTAGCGGGAGCTCCGGGCTACAATGAGCAGTTCTTC; CDR3aa: CASSLGLAGAPGYNEQFF
v_gene: TRBV28; j_gene: TRBJ1-6; d_gene: TRBD1; abundance: few; CDR3nt: TGTGCCGGCACCACCGGGACAGCTAATTCACCCCTCCACTTT; CDR3aa: CAGTTGTANSPLHF
v_gene: TRBV20-1; j_gene: TRBJ2-1; d_gene: .; abundance: .; CDR3nt: TGCAGTGCTAGACGGGCCTCTCTAGTCAATGAGCAGTTCTTC; CDR3aa: CSARRASLVNEQFF
v_gene: TRBV11-1; j_gene: TRBJ2-1; d_gene: .; abundance: .; CDR3nt: TGTGCCAGCAGCTCCCAAACAGCTATCAATGAGCAGTTCTTC; CDR3aa: CASSSQTAINEQFF
v_gene: TRBV3-1; j_gene: TRBJ1-4; d_gene: .; abundance: .; CDR3nt: TGTGCCAGCAGCCATCTCCAGGGATCGGCCGAAAAACTGTTTTTT; CDR3aa: CASSHLQGSAEKLFF
v_gene: TRBV7-2; j_gene: TRBJ2-3; d_gene: TRBD2; abundance: .; CDR3nt: TGTGCCAGCAGCCCCCGAGCGGGGGGGCGAGATACGCAGTATTTT; CDR3aa: CASSPRAGGRDTQYF
v_gene: TRBV20-1; j_gene: TRBJ2-7; d_gene: TRBD2; abundance: .; CDR3nt: TGCAGTGTTGATAGCGGGAGCGTTTACGAGCAGTACTTC; CDR3aa: CSVDSGSVYEQYF
v_gene: TRBV25-1; j_gene: TRBJ1-2; d_gene: .; abundance: few; CDR3nt: TGTGCCAGCAGTGAGCCCTACAGGGAAGGTGGCTACACCTTC; CDR3aa: CASSEPYREGGYTF
v_gene: TRBV29-1; j_gene: TRBJ1-1; d_gene: .; abundance: many; CDR3nt: TGCAGCGTTCTGAACACTGAAGCTTTCTTT; CDR3aa: CSVLNTEAFF
v_gene: TRBV6-5; j_gene: TRBJ2-4; d_gene: TRBD2; abundance: .; CDR3nt: TGTGCCAGCAGCCATAGCGGGAGCTTCTACTTC; CDR3aa: CASSHSGSFYF
v_gene: TRBV20-1; j_gene: TRBJ2-1; d_gene: TRBD1; abundance: few; CDR3nt: TGCAGTGCTAGAGATCGACAGGGCCCAGGGAATGAGCAGTTCTTC; CDR3aa: CSARDRQGPGNEQFF
v_gene: TRBV2; j_gene: TRBJ1-2; d_gene: .; abundance: few; CDR3nt: TGTGCCAGCACCCAGGGGAGTGGCTACACCTTC; CDR3aa: CASTQGSGYTF